One and the same sample provided the 21 T cell receptor beta chains below, sequenced in a study of T cell repertoires in cytomegalovirus infection (dated by TCRdb to between 2018 and 2020). The treatment or condition label for this specimen denotes: in vitro stimulation with specific CMV peptide epitopes to enrich CMV-specific T cells. These receptors lack a known antigen. Instrument used: Illumina HiSeq 1500. TCRdb cleaned the public reads at Q25 with fastp, built clones with MiXCR and kept in-frame beta chains. Every entry covers one CDR3 protein and lists the most common genes and DNA from its rows. In this sample the table shows about 740,000 distinct CDR3 sequences, approximately 33% of which occur a single time. About 20% of the sample is taken by the ten largest. Here the sequenced sample was cultured PBMCs, taken from culture after CMV antigen stimulation. These receptor sequences come from a human donor in good health (CMV status not recorded). Some clones in this sample may be carry-over from other donors' samples.

This clonotype has more than one count but fewer than ten. The chain has TRBV11-2 and TRBJ2-4; D gene uncertain. Trimming took off 1 base at V and 0 bases at J, with 7 bases between the two ends. Germline lookup yields CDR1 SGHAT and CDR2 FQNNGV. The CDR3 has 15 amino acids. The CDR3 reads CASSLANIAKNIQYF. The CDR3 nucleotides read TGTGCCAGCAGCTTAGCGAACATAGCCAAAAACATTCAGTACTTC.

The chain employs TRBV19 and TRBJ1-1; weak D call: TRBD1 (5 bases). The CDR3 runs 15 residues. CDR1 is LNHDA and CDR2 is SQIVND in the germline V gene (reference sequence). V lost 6 bases to trimming and J lost 0 bases, with 14 bases between them. The CDR3 protein is CASSLAGWVNTEAFF. As DNA, the CDR3 is TGTGCCAGTAGCCTGGCAGGGTGGGTGAACACTGAAGCTTTCTTT.

This chain uses TRBV6-1 with TRBJ1-1; maybe TRBD1 (5 bases). CDR1 is MNHNS and CDR2 is SASEGT in the germline V gene. V dropped 8 bases and J dropped 0 bases, with 16 bases sitting between them. This CDR3 is built from 15 residues. For the CDR3, the DNA is TGTGCCAGCCGGATTGTTGGGGGAATGAACACTGAAGCTTTCTTT. Translation gives CASRIVGGMNTEAFF.

This clonotype was counted a few times. This rearrangement joins TRBV19 to TRBJ1-4; no clear D gene. The CDR3 has 15 residues. Trimming took off 7 bases at V and 6 bases at J, with 18 bases between the two ends. Germline lookup yields CDR1 LNHDA and CDR2 SQIVND (reference sequence). CDR3 bases: TGTGCCAGTACTGATCGTCCACAGAATTATGAAAAACTGTTTTTT. Translation: CASTDRPQNYEKLFF.

The CDR3 DNA sequence: TGTGCCAGCAGTGGTGTAGCGGGGGTTGGGGCCAACGTCCTGACTTTC. This encodes CASSGVAGVGANVLTF. The rearrangement links TRBV2 to TRBJ2-6, with 9 bases lining up with TRBD2. Germline CDR1 SNHLY, CDR2 FYNNEI. The CDR3 length is 16 residues. J was trimmed by 3 bases and V by 4 bases; bases with no gene match: 4.

The rearrangement links TRBV20-1 to TRBJ2-5; D unresolved. V was shortened by 5 bases and J by 5 bases, with 21 bases between the two germline ends. Per germline, CDR1 DFQATT and CDR2 SNEGSKA (reference sequence). The CDR3 has 15 amino acids. This CDR3 is CSAPRRAVMAETQYF. CDR3 nucleotides: TGCAGTGCTCCCCGTAGGGCTGTGATGGCGGAGACCCAGTACTTC.

The chain is built from TRBV2 and TRBJ2-3; D not resolved. The V and J ends lost 3 bases and 5 bases respectively, with 9 bases between them. CDR3 length equals 13 residues. The germline CDR1 and CDR2 sequences are SNHLY and FYNNEI. The CDR3 sequence: CASSDGKVDTQYF. Here the CDR3 DNA reads TGTGCCAGCAGTGATGGAAAGGTAGATACGCAGTATTTT. Supplemented by reference TRBV2 and TRBJ2-3, the full variable domain reads EPEVTQTPSHQVTQMGQEVILRCVPISNHLYFYWYRQILGQKVEFLVSFYNNEISEKSEIFDDQFSVERPDGSNFTLKIRSTKLEDSAMYFCASSDGKVDTQYFGPGTRLTVL.

This clonotype was recorded only once. The junction departs from germline at one end; a sequencing error may be responsible. The V and J genes are TRBV28 and TRBJ2-1; 8 nucleotides match TRBD1. The CDR3 length is 15 residues. Germline values: CDR1 MDHEN, CDR2 SYDVKM. CDR3: CASSSRTGLVNEQLF. The CDR3 bases are TGTGCCAGCAGTTCACGGACAGGGTTGGTCAATGAGCAGTTGTTC.

This clonotype was found a few times. This chain connects TRBV4-1 to TRBJ2-4; D gene uncertain. The germline gives CDR1 MGHRA, CDR2 YSYEKL. Trimming took 0 bases from V and 3 from J, leaving 6 bases between them. This CDR3 is 14 amino acids long. CDR3 region: CASSQDENKNIQYF. DNA of the CDR3: TGCGCCAGCAGCCAAGATGAGAACAAAAACATTCAGTACTTC.

The rearrangement links TRBV7-2 to TRBJ2-2, with D perhaps matching TRBD1 or TRBD2 (7 bases each). The CDR3 runs 15 residues. Deletions cut 6 bases from V and 6 bases from J, with 17 bases between. Germline values: CDR1 SGHTA, CDR2 FQGNSA. In DNA, the CDR3 is TGTGCCAGCAGTTTAAGCGGGACAGAAGCCGGGGAGCTGTTTTTT. Translated, it gives CASSLSGTEAGELFF.

The chain uses TRBV20-1 and TRBJ1-1, with D maybe TRBD1 (5 bases). The CDR3 runs 15 residues. The germline gives CDR1 DFQATT, CDR2 SNEGSKA (reference sequence). V shed 1 base and J shed 3 bases, with 15 bases lying between them. This chain's CDR3 is CSARGGQQRHTEAFF. As DNA, the CDR3 is TGCAGTGCTAGAGGGGGCCAACAAAGGCACACTGAAGCTTTCTTT.

The chain has TRBV7-2 and TRBJ2-5; 9 nucleotides line up with TRBD2. Germline loops: CDR1 SGHTA, CDR2 FQGNSA. The CDR3 extends over 15 amino acids. Losses at the gene ends were 1 base for V and 5 bases for J; bases not matched to a gene: 5. The CDR3 is CASSLVAGAVETQYF. The CDR3 nucleotides read TGTGCCAGCAGCTTAGTAGCGGGAGCGGTGGAGACCCAGTACTTC.

Many counts were recorded for this clonotype. The CDR3: CASSKRLYGYTF. CDR3 nucleotide sequence: TGTGCCAGCAGCAAGAGATTATATGGCTACACCTTC. The chain carries TRBV7-2 and TRBJ1-2; the D is unclear. V was shortened by 5 bases and J by 5 bases, with 9 bases between the two germline ends. In germline, CDR1 is SGHTA, CDR2 FQGNSA. The length of the CDR3 is 12 residues.

The chain has TRBV7-8 and TRBJ2-5; TRBD1 might be the D (6 bases). Germline CDR1 is SGHVS and CDR2 is FQNEAQ. Trimming stripped 4 bases from V and 0 bases from J, with 9 bases between. The CDR3 totals 14 residues. CDR3 sequence (DNA): TGTGCCAGCAGCTCGAGGGGGAACCAAGAGACCCAGTACTTC. Its translation: CASSSRGNQETQYF.

This clonotype was picked up many times. The chain employs TRBV7-2 and TRBJ1-1, with D possibly matching TRBD1 (5 bases). The V end lost 5 bases, the J end lost 4 bases, and 14 bases lay between the germline ends. This CDR3 is 14 amino acids long. Germline V gives CDR1 SGHTA, CDR2 FQGNSA. The CDR3 region has the DNA TGTGCCAGCAGCCTTCGGTGGGGGTTCACTGAAGCTTTCTTT. This translates into CASSLRWGFTEAFF.

This clonotype was detected many times. The chain has TRBV7-2 and TRBJ1-5, with D perhaps TRBD1 (5 bases). The CDR3 extends over 18 amino acids. CDR1 is SGHTA, CDR2 FQGNSA, per germline. V shed 4 bases and J shed 0 bases, with 19 bases lying between them. The CDR3 sequence: CASSSLGHHLLSNQPQHF. The CDR3 DNA reads as TGTGCCAGCAGCTCCCTGGGGCACCACCTTCTTAGCAATCAGCCCCAGCATTTT.

This clonotype was observed a handful of times. This chain connects TRBV10-3 to TRBJ1-2; no definite D call. V lost 0 bases and J lost 4, with 9 bases in between. The CDR3 length is 14 residues. Per the germline V gene, CDR1 is ENHRY and CDR2 is SYGVKD. CDR3 DNA: TGTGCCATCAGTGAGTCGCGGAGGCCCTATGGCTACACCTTC. It translates to CAISESRRPYGYTF.

J is TRBJ2-3 and V is TRBV10-2; D gene ambiguous. This CDR3 is 13 amino acids long. Trimming took 3 bases from V and 3 from J, leaving 7 bases between them. Germline CDR1 is WSHSY and CDR2 is SAAADI. The CDR3 reads CASSDVGTDTQYF. CDR3 DNA: TGCGCCAGCAGTGATGTCGGGACAGATACGCAGTATTTT.

The table lists this clonotype with many counts. The chain links TRBV7-2 to TRBJ2-3, with D perhaps being TRBD1 or TRBD2 (6 bases each). Trimming removed 3 bases at V and 2 bases at J, with 15 bases between. Looked up from germline, CDR1 is SGHTA and CDR2 is FQGNSA. The CDR3 extends over 16 amino acids. The CDR3 is CASSFGGGGITDTQYF. CDR3 nucleotides: TGTGCCAGCAGCTTCGGTGGAGGGGGGATCACAGATACGCAGTATTTT.

CDR3 loop: CACREGAGGGNTIYF. The CDR3 DNA reads as TGTGCCTGTCGAGAAGGGGCAGGGGGAGGAAACACCATATATTTT. This chain links TRBV6-5 with TRBJ1-3; 7 nucleotides line up with TRBD1. V lost 11 bases and J lost 4; bases outside the gene matches: 14. The CDR3 spans 15 residues. From germline, CDR1 is MNHEY and CDR2 SVGAGI.

The table lists this clonotype with many counts. J is TRBJ1-6 and V is TRBV7-6, with D uncertain. In germline, CDR1 is SGHVS, CDR2 FNYEAQ. This CDR3 is built from 15 residues. The V end lost 2 bases, the J end lost 9 bases, and 14 bases lay between the germline ends. The CDR3 spells CASSLREGEGSPLHF. As DNA, the CDR3 is TGTGCCAGCAGCTTAAGAGAGGGCGAGGGTTCACCCCTCCACTTT.